The clone carrying this TCR beta chain was detected many times. One entry per CDR3 protein results from TCRdb running MiXCR on the RT-PCR reads. The sample yields about 680,000 distinct CDR3 sequences, 14% seen once. The TCR sequence derives from a female donor in good health, serving as a healthy control. Sequenced input: memory CD4+ T cells from blood.

The CDR3 region is CSARPLGNSNQPQHF. As DNA, the CDR3 is TGCAGTGCCAGACCCTTGGGAAATAGCAATCAGCCCCAGCATTTT. J is TRBJ1-5 and V is TRBV20-1; D ambiguous. From germline, CDR1 is DFQATT and CDR2 SNEGSKA (reference sequence). The CDR3 extends over 15 amino acids. V dropped 6 bases and J dropped 0 bases, with 15 bases sitting between them.